Listed below are T cell receptor beta chains from one sample, sequenced in a study of shared clonotypes between healthy human individuals. Assay: immunoSEQ multiplex PCR; the TCRdb copy retains only in-frame clones and omits some. The sample has 600,000 to 750,000 clones; less than 95% are singletons. The source material was memory CD8+ T cells from PBMCs. Source of these receptors: a man aged 18 to 30 in good health. Some clones in this sample may be carry-over from other donors' samples. The CDR3 runs from the conserved cysteine through the conserved F or W. D genes are given only for firm matches. Where a row states a size, it is once, few, many or the class of an expanded clone; other rows omit it.

J gene	clone size	D gene	V gene	CDR3 DNA	CDR3 protein
TRBJ2-3	-	TRBD2	TRBV9	TGTGCCAGCAGCCCGGTGACTAGCAGAAACACAGATACGCAGTATTTT	CASSPVTSRNTDTQYF
TRBJ1-1	many	-	TRBV14	TGTGCCAGCAGCCAAGTACAGGGTGAAGCTTTCTTT	CASSQVQGEAFF
TRBJ1-4	-	-	TRBV6-1	TGTGCCACCACTATTCAATGGGGAGATGAAAAACTGTTTTTT	CATTIQWGDEKLFF
TRBJ1-1	-	TRBD1	TRBV7-8	TGTGCCAGCAGCTTAGTGATTACAGGGGGCACTGAAGCTTTCTTT	CASSLVITGGTEAFF
TRBJ2-1	-	-	TRBV6-6	TGTGCCAGCAGTTACTCCCCATTAACGGATGAGCAGTTCTTC	CASSYSPLTDEQFF
TRBJ2-3	-	TRBD1	TRBV6-5	TGTGCCAGCAGTCCTCGGGCAGGGGGTACAGATACGCAGTATTTT	CASSPRAGGTDTQYF
TRBJ2-3	-	-	TRBV10-3	TGTGCCATCAGCGCTAGCAGAGGACCCACAGATACGCAGTATTTT	CAISASRGPTDTQYF
TRBJ2-7	-	-	TRBV15	TGTGCCACCAGCAGCCGTCAGGGGTCCCACGAGCAGTACTTC	CATSSRQGSHEQYF
TRBJ2-1	-	-	TRBV2	TGTGCCAGCAGTGGTCTAGCGTATGAGCAGTTCTTC	CASSGLAYEQFF
TRBJ2-2	-	TRBD1	TRBV2	TGTGCCAGTTTCCCCTTTGGGACAGTCATGGCCGGGGAGCTGTTTTTT	CASFPFGTVMAGELFF